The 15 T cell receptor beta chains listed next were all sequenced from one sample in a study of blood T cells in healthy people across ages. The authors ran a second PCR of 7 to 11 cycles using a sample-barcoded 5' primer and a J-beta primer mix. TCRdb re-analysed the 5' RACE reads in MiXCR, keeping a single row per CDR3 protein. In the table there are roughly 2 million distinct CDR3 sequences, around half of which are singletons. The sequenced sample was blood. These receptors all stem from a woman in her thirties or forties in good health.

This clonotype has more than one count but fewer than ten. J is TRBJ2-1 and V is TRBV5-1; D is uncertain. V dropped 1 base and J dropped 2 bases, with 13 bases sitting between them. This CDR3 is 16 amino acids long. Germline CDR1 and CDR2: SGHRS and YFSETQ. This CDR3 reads CASSLRLADPYNEQFF. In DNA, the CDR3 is TGCGCCAGCAGCTTGCGCTTAGCAGATCCCTACAATGAGCAGTTCTTC.

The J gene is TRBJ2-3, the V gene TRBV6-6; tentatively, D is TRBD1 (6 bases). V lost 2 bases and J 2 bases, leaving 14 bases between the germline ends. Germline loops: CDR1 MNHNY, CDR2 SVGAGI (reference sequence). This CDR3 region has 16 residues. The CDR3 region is CASSYLGQSDTDTQYF. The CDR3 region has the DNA TGTGCCAGCAGTTACCTCGGACAGTCGGACACAGATACGCAGTATTTT.

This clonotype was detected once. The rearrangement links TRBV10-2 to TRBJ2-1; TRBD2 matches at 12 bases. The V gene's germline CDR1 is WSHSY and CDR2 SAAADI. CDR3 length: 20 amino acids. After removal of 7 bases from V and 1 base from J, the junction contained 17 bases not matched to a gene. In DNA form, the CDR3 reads TGCGCCAGCACGGCAATGACTCAACTAGCGGGGGGTATATCCTACAATGAGCAGTTCTTC. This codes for CASTAMTQLAGGISYNEQFF.

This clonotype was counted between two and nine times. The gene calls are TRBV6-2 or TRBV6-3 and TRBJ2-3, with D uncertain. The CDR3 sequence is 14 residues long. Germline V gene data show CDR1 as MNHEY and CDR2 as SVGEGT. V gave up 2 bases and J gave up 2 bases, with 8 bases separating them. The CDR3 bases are TGTGCCAGCAGTTACGATCTCCCCACAGATACGCAGTATTTT. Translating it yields CASSYDLPTDTQYF.

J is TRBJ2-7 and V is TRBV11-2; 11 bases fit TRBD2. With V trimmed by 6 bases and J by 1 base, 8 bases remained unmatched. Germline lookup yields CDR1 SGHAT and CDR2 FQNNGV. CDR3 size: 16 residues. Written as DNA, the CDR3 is TGTGCCAGCAGACTACAGGGGACTAGCGGTTCCTACGAGCAGTACTTC. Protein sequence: CASRLQGTSGSYEQYF. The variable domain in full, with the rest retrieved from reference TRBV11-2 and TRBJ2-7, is EAGVAQSPRYKIIEKRQSVAFWCNPISGHATLYWYQQILGQGPKLLIQFQNNGVVDDSQLPKDRFSAERLKGVDSTLKIQPAKLEDSAVYLCASRLQGTSGSYEQYFGPGTRLTVT.

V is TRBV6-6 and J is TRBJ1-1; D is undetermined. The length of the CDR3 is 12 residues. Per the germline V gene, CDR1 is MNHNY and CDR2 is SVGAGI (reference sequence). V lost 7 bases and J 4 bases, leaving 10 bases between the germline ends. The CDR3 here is CASMAGPTEAFF. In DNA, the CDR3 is TGTGCCAGCATGGCAGGCCCCACTGAAGCTTTCTTT.

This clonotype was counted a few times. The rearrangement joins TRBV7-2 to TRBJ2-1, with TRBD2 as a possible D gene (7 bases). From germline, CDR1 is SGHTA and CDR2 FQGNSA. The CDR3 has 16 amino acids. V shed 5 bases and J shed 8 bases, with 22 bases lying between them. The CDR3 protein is CASSQRALRGRDEQFF. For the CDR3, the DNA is TGTGCCAGCAGCCAGAGGGCCTTGCGGGGGCGCGATGAGCAGTTCTTC.

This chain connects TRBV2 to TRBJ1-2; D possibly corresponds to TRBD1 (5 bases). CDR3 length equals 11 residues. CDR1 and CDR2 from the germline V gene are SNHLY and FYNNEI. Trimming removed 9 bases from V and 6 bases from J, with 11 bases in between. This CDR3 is CASIRVNGYTF. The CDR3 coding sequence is TGTGCCAGTATCAGGGTAAATGGCTACACCTTC.

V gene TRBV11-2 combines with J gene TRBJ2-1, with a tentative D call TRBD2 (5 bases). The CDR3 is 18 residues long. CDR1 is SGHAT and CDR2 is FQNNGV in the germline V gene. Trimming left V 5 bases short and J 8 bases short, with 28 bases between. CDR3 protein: CASSTLGMSSSTAHEQFF. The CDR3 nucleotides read TGTGCCAGCAGCACACTCGGGATGAGCAGTTCTACGGCTCATGAGCAGTTCTTC.

DNA for the CDR3: TGTGCCAGCAGCTCAGTGACCGGAGGGGGAGAGACCCAGTACTTC. Translating it yields CASSSVTGGGETQYF. The chain recombines TRBV11-2 with TRBJ2-5; D possibly uses TRBD1 or TRBD2 (6 bases each). CDR3 length: 15 residues. The germline V gene has CDR1 SGHAT and CDR2 FQNNGV. The V gene lost 4 bases and the J gene lost 4 bases, with 16 bases spanning the gap.

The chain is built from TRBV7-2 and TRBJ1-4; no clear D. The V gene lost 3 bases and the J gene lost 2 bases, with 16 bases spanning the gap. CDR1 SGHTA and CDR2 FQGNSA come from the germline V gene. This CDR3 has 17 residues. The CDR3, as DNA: TGTGCCAGCAGCTTCCCTCCCATGACGCGCACTAATGAAAAACTGTTTTTT. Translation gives CASSFPPMTRTNEKLFF.

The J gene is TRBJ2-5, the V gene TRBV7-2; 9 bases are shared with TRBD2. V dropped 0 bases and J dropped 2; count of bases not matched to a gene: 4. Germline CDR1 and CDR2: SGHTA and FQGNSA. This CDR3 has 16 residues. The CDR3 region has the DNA TGTGCCAGCAGCTTAGCGCATAGCGGGGGACAAGAGACCCAGTACTTC. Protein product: CASSLAHSGGQETQYF.

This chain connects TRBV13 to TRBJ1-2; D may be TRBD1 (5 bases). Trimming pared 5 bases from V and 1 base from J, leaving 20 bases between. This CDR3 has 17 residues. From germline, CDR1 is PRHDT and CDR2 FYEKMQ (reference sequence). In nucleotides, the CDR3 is TGTGCCAGCAGCCCCACTCATCTGGGGAGGGGTAACTATGGCTACACCTTC. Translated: CASSPTHLGRGNYGYTF.

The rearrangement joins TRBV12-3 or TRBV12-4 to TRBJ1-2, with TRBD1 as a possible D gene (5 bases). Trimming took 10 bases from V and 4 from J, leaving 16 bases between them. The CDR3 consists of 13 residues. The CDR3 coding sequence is TGTGCCACCCGAACAGGTCTACTCTATGGCTACACCTTC. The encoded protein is CATRTGLLYGYTF.

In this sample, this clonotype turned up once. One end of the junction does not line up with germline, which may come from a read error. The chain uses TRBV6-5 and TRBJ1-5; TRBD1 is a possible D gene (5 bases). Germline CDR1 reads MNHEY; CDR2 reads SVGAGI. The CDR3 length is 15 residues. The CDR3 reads CAGSYSGQGYQPQHF. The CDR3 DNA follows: TGTGCCGGCAGTTACTCCGGGCAGGGCTATCAGCCCCAGCATTTT.